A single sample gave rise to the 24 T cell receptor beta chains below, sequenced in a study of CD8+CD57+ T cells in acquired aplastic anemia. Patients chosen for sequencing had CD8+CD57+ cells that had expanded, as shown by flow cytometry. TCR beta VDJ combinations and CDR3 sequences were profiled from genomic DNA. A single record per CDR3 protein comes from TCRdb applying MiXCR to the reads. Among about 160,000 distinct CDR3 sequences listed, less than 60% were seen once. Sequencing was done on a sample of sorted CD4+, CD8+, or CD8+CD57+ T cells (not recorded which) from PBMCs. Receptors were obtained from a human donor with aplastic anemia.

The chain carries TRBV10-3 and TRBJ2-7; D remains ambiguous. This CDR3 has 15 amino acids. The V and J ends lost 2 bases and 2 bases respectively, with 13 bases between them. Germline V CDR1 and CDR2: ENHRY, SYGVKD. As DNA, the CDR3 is TGTGCCATCAGTGAGGTGTCAGCGTTTACCTACGAGCAGTACTTC. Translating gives CAISEVSAFTYEQYF.

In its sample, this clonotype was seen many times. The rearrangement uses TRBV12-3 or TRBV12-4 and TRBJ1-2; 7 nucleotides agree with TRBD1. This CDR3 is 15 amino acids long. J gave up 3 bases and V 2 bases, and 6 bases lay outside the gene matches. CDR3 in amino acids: CASSLPRQGYYGYTF. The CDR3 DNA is TGTGCCAGCAGTTTACCACGACAGGGATACTATGGCTACACCTTC.

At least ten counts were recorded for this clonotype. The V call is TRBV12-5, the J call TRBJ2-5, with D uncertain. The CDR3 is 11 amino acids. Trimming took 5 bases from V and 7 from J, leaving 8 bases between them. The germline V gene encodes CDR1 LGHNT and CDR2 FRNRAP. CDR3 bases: TGTGCTAGTGGTAACCTAGGGACCCAGTACTTC. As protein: CASGNLGTQYF. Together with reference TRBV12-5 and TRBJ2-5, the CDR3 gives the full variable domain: DARVTQTPRHKVTEMGQEVTMRCQPILGHNTVFWYRQTMMQGLELLAYFRNRAPLDDSGMPKDRFSAEMPDATLATLKIQPSEPRDSAVYFCASGNLGTQYFGPGTRLLVL.

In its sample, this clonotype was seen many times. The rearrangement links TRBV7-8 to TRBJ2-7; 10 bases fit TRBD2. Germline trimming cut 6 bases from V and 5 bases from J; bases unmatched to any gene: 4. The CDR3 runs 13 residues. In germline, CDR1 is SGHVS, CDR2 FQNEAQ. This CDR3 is CASRDGTSDEQYF. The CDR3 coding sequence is TGTGCCAGCAGAGACGGGACTAGCGACGAGCAGTACTTC.

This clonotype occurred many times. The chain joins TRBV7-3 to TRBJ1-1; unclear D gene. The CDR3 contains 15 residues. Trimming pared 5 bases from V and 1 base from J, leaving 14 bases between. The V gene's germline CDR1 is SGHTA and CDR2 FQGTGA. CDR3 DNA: TGTGCCAGCAGCCCTCACCCCCAGTCGAACACTGAAGCTTTCTTT. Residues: CASSPHPQSNTEAFF.

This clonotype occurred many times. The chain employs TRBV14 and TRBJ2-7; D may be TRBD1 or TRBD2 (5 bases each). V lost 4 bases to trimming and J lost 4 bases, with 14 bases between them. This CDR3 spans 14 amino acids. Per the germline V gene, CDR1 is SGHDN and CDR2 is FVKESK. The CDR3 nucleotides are TGTGCCAGCAGCCCCTTTCAGGGAGATTACGAGCAGTACTTC. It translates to CASSPFQGDYEQYF.

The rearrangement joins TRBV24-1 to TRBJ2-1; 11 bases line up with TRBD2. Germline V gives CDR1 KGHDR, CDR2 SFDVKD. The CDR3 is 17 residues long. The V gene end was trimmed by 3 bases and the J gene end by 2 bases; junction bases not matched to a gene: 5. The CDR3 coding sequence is TGTGCCACCAGTGATACCCTGACTAGCGGGACCTACAATGAGCAGTTCTTC. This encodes CATSDTLTSGTYNEQFF.

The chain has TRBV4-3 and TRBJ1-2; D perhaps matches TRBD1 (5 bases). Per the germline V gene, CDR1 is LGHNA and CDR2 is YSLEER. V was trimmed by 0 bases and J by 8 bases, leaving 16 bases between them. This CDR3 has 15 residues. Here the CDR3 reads CASSQDPYPREGYTF. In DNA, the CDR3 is TGCGCCAGCAGCCAAGATCCCTACCCCAGGGAAGGCTACACCTTC.

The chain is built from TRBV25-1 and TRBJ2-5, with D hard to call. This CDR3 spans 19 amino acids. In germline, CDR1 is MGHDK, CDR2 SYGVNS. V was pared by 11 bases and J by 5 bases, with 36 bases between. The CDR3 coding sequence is TGTGCCTTGTCCAAAGAAAGCTTCAGTGCTACCGACGGGCGGGAGACCCAGTACTTC. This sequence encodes CALSKESFSATDGRETQYF. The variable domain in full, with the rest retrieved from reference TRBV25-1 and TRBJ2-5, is EADIYQTPRYLVIGTGKKITLECSQTMGHDKMYWYQQDPGMELHLIHYSYGVNSTEKGDLSSESTVSRIRTEHFPLTLESARPSHTSQYLCALSKESFSATDGRETQYFGPGTRLLVL.

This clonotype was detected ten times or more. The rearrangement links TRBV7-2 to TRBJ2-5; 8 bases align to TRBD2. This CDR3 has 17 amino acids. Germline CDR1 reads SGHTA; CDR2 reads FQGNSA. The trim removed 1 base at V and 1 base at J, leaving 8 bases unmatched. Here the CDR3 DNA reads TGTGCCAGCAGCTTAGTGGGGTCTAGCGGGTTCCAAGAGACCCAGTACTTC. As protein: CASSLVGSSGFQETQYF.

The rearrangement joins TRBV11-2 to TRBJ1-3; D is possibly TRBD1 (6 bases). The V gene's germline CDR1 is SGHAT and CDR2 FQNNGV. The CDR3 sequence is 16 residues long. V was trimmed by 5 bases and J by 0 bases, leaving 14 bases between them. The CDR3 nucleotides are TGTGCCAGCAGCCTTAACGGACAGTCCTCTGGAAACACCATATATTTT. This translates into CASSLNGQSSGNTIYF.

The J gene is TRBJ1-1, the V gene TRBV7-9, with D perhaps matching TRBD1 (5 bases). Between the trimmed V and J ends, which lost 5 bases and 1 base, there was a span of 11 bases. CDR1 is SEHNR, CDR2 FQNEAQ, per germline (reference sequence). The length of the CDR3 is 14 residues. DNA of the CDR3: TGTGCCAGCAGCCGTTACGGGGGGAACACTGAAGCTTTCTTT. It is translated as CASSRYGGNTEAFF.

CDR3 sequence: CASSLAAGLSYEQYF. CDR3 bases: TGCGCCAGCAGCTTGGCGGCAGGGCTGTCCTACGAGCAGTACTTC. V usage is TRBV5-1 and J usage is TRBJ2-7; a weak D match, TRBD1 (5 bases). The CDR3 has 15 amino acids. Trimming shortened V by 0 bases and J by 1 base, and 11 bases separated the two germline ends. CDR1 SGHRS and CDR2 YFSETQ come from the germline V gene.

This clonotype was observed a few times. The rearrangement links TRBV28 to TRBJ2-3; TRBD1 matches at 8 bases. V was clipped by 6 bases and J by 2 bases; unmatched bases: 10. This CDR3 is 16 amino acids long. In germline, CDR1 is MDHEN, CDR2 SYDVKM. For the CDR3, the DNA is TGTGCCAGCAGCAATAGAGGACAGGGTGACACAGATACGCAGTATTTT. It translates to CASSNRGQGDTDTQYF.

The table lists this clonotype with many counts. CDR3 sequence reads: CASREREFQETQYF. CDR3 nucleotides: TGTGCCAGCCGAGAACGAGAGTTCCAAGAGACCCAGTACTTC. The rearrangement links TRBV6-1 to TRBJ2-5; D gene uncertain. Trimming removed 8 bases from V and 1 base from J, with 14 bases in between. Germline CDR1 reads MNHNS; CDR2 reads SASEGT. The CDR3 covers 14 residues.

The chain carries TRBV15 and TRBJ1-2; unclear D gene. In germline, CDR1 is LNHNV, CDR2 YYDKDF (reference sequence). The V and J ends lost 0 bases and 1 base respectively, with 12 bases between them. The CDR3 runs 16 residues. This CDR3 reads CATSRDRSGDNYGYTF. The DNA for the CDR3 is TGTGCCACCAGCAGAGATCGTAGCGGAGATAACTATGGCTACACCTTC.

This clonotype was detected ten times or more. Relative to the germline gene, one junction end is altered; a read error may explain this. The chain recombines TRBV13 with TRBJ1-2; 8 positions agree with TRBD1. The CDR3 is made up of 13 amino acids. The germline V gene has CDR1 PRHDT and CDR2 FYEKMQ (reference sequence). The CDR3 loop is CASSFRQGALPYF. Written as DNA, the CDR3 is TGTGCCAGCAGCTTTCGGCAGGGGGCCCTCCCATACTTC.

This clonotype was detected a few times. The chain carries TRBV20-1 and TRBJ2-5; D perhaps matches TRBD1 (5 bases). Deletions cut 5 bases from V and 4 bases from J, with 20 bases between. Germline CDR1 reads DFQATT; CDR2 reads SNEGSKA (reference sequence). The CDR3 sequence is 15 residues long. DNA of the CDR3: TGCAGTGCTTATCCCCCAGGGCGCCGCTCAGAGACCCAGTACTTC. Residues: CSAYPPGRRSETQYF.

CDR3 sequence reads: CAIRPLASGDTGELFF. Here the CDR3 DNA reads TGTGCCATCAGACCACTAGCCAGTGGGGACACCGGGGAGCTGTTTTTT. The V and J genes are TRBV10-3 and TRBJ2-2, with D maybe TRBD2 (6 bases). The CDR3 is 16 residues long. Germline V gene sequence: CDR1 ENHRY, CDR2 SYGVKD. V dropped 6 bases and J dropped 3 bases, with 17 bases sitting between them.

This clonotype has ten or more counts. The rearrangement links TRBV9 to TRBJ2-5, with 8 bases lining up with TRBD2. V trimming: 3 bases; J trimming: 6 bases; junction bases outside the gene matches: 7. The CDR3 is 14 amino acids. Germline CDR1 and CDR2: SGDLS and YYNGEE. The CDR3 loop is CASSASSGSQTQYF. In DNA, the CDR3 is TGTGCCAGCAGCGCATCTAGCGGGTCGCAGACCCAGTACTTC.

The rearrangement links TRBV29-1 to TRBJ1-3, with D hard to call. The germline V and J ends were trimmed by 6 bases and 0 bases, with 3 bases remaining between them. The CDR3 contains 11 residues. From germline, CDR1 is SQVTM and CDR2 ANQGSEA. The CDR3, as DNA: TGCAGCGTGCTCTCTGGAAACACCATATATTTT. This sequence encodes CSVLSGNTIYF.

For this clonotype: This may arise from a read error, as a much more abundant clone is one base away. CDR3 in DNA: TGTGCCAGCAGCGCAATCCAAGGGGTAGCTAATGAAAAACTGTTTTTT. Its translation: CASSAIQGVANEKLFF. J is TRBJ1-4 and V is TRBV5-5; weak D call: TRBD1 (5 bases). Trimming shortened V by 4 bases and J by 3 bases, and 16 bases separated the two germline ends. CDR1 SGHKS and CDR2 YYEKEE come from the germline V gene (reference sequence). The length of the CDR3 is 16 residues.

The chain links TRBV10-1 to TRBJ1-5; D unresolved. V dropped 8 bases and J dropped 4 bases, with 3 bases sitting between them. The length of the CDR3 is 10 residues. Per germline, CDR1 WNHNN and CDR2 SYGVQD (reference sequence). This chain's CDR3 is CASPNQPQHF. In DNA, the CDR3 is TGCGCCAGCCCTAATCAGCCCCAGCATTTT.

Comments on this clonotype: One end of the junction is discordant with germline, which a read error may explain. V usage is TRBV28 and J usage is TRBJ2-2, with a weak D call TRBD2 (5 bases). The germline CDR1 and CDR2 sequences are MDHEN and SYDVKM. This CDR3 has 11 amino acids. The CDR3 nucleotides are TGTGCCACCCTTAACACCGGGGATCTGTTTTTT. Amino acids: CATLNTGDLFF.